This TCR beta chain was recorded in a study of blood T cell repertoires in COVID-19. TCRdb's table, derived via immunoSEQ multiplex PCR, lists solely in-frame clones and lacks some. The sample yields 430,000 or so clones, over 75% seen once. The CDR3 has 14 residues. V gave up 2 bases and J gave up 0 bases, with 7 bases separating them. Germline V CDR1 and CDR2: LGHNT, FRNRAP. The sample consisted of PBMCs or T cells enriched from blood (not recorded which). V usage is TRBV12-5 and J usage is TRBJ1-2; no firm D call. The source is a woman between 40 and 50 years old who had recovered from COVID-19. The CDR3 region has the DNA TGTGCTAGTGGTTTGCCCACACCTAACTATGGCTACACCTTC. Translated: CASGLPTPNYGYTF.